The 30 T cell receptor beta chains below were found in one sample sequenced in a study of T-cell reconstitution after alpha-beta-depleted transplantation in children (dated by TCRdb to the mid-2010s). The library was built by means of PCR. TCRdb records Illumina HiSeq 2500 as the sequencer. TCR libraries were prepared with molecular barcoding, using unique molecular identifiers to normalize TCRbeta repertoire quantification. The public reads were reanalyzed by TCRdb: fastp trimming at Q25, MiXCR alignment, in-frame beta chains only. A single entry per CDR3 protein holds the most common genes and DNA from its merged rows. A total of 600,000 to 700,000 distinct CDR3 sequences appear in this sample, 16% of them only once. Together, the top ten hold approximately 1% of the sample. This specimen consisted of PBMCs from the stem cell graft donor, obtained from the stem cell graft. These receptors were obtained from a human donor who donated a stem cell graft to a child with acute myeloid leukemia.

The chain recombines TRBV20-1 with TRBJ1-3, with 12 nucleotides matching TRBD1. This CDR3 comprises 20 residues. V lost 0 bases and J lost 2; bases outside the gene matches: 14. Germline lookup yields CDR1 DFQATT and CDR2 SNEGSKA (reference sequence). The CDR3 reads CSARDQVGTGGAAAGNTIYF. CDR3 DNA: TGCAGTGCTAGAGATCAGGTGGGGACAGGGGGCGCCGCCGCTGGAAACACCATATATTTT.

The sample holds a few counts of this clonotype. The chain recombines TRBV28 with TRBJ2-2; 7 bases match TRBD1. CDR3 length: 15 residues. Trimming at V came to 6 bases and at J to 4 bases, leaving 8 bases not matched to a gene. CDR1 is MDHEN and CDR2 is SYDVKM in the germline V gene. The DNA of the CDR3 is TGTGCCAGCAGGACGACAGGGCTCTCCACCGGGGAGCTGTTTTTT. Its protein is CASRTTGLSTGELFF.

In this sample, this clonotype turned up a few times. The chain uses TRBV29-1 and TRBJ2-4; maybe TRBD2 (5 bases). This CDR3 spans 16 amino acids. The V and J ends lost 4 bases and 6 bases respectively, with 22 bases between them. Germline V lookup: CDR1 SQVTM, CDR2 ANQGSEA. DNA for the CDR3: TGCAGCGTTGTTGGCGCGAGAGGGATGCGTAGAAACATTCAGTACTTC. Translation: CSVVGARGMRRNIQYF.

Ten or more counts support this clonotype. CDR3 sequence: CSVVTEGYEQYF. The CDR3 DNA sequence: TGCAGCGTTGTCACAGAAGGCTACGAGCAGTACTTC. This chain joins TRBV29-1 and TRBJ2-7; D gene uncertain. The CDR3 contains 12 residues. Germline V CDR1 and CDR2: SQVTM, ANQGSEA. Trimming removed 4 bases at V and 3 bases at J, with 10 bases between.

The genes are TRBV5-1 and TRBJ2-5; D gene unclear. The CDR3 consists of 13 residues. V lost 5 bases and J 5 bases, leaving 13 bases between the germline ends. Per germline, CDR1 SGHRS and CDR2 YFSETQ. CDR3 sequence reads: CASSRVYAETQYF. The CDR3 nucleotides read TGCGCCAGCAGTCGGGTCTACGCCGAGACCCAGTACTTC.

There are many counts of this clonotype. Mismatch with germline at one junction end may stem from a read error. This chain uses TRBV5-1 with TRBJ1-1; D not certain. The V gene's germline CDR1 is SGHRS and CDR2 YFSETQ. The CDR3 has 13 residues. As DNA, the CDR3 is TGTGCCAGCAGCTTAGCCGTGAACACTGAAGCTTTCTTT. It encodes CASSLAVNTEAFF.

The chain recombines TRBV11-2 with TRBJ2-7; D possibly uses TRBD1 or TRBD2 (7 bases each). Trimming stripped 5 bases from V and 4 bases from J, with 15 bases between. The CDR3 runs 14 residues. Germline V lookup: CDR1 SGHAT, CDR2 FQNNGV. CDR3 loop: CASSPYRGGYEQYF. As DNA, the CDR3 is TGTGCCAGCAGCCCCTACAGGGGAGGGTACGAGCAGTACTTC.

This chain joins TRBV5-5 and TRBJ1-1, with D tentatively TRBD1 (5 bases). Per the germline V gene, CDR1 is SGHKS and CDR2 is YYEKEE (reference sequence). V gave up 0 bases and J gave up 5 bases, with 17 bases separating them. The CDR3 has 16 residues. The CDR3 bases are TGTGCCAGCAGCTTGGGCCGGGCGGGGCGAGGAACTGAAGCTTTCTTT. Protein sequence: CASSLGRAGRGTEAFF.

The chain uses TRBV15 and TRBJ1-3, with TRBD1 as a possible D gene (5 bases). The V end lost 5 bases, the J end lost 4 bases, and 15 bases lay between the germline ends. CDR1 and CDR2 from the germline V gene are LNHNV and YYDKDF (reference sequence). The CDR3 contains 15 residues. The CDR3 sequence is CATSRPGGEGNTIYF. DNA of the CDR3: TGTGCCACCAGCCGACCGGGGGGGGAAGGAAACACCATATATTTT.

This clonotype was detected a few times. The V call is TRBV20-1, the J call TRBJ2-2, with 13 positions matching TRBD2. Unmatched junction bases numbered 5, after V lost 0 bases and J lost 7 bases. The CDR3 extends over 16 amino acids. Germline loops: CDR1 DFQATT, CDR2 SNEGSKA (reference sequence). The CDR3 spells CSARETSGGMNGELFF. CDR3 nucleotides: TGCAGTGCTAGAGAGACTAGCGGGGGGATGAACGGGGAGCTGTTTTTT.

This clonotype was observed many times. V is TRBV29-1 and J is TRBJ2-7; 8 bases map to TRBD1. After removal of 4 bases from V and 13 bases from J, the junction contained 6 bases not matched to a gene. CDR1 and CDR2 from the germline V gene are SQVTM and ANQGSEA. This CDR3 spans 10 amino acids. The CDR3 sequence: CSVAPGGSYV. The CDR3 region has the DNA TGCAGCGTTGCCCCAGGGGGCAGCTACGTC.

Turning to this clonotype: One end of the junction does not line up with germline, which may come from a read error. This rearrangement joins TRBV9 to TRBJ1-6; no clear D gene. This CDR3 is 12 amino acids long. Germline values: CDR1 SGDLS, CDR2 YYNGEE. The CDR3 DNA reads TGTGCCAGCAGCGTATCTAGTTCATCCCTCCACTTT. Translation gives CASSVSSSSLHF.

The chain is built from TRBV12-3 or TRBV12-4 and TRBJ1-5; D call uncertain. V lost 6 bases to trimming and J lost 0 bases, with 3 bases between them. This CDR3 is built from 12 residues. As DNA, the CDR3 is TGTGCCAGCAGACATAGCAATCAGCCCCAGCATTTT. Encoded protein: CASRHSNQPQHF.

This clonotype appeared a few times. V and J are TRBV3-1 and TRBJ2-1; D not certain. The CDR3 is 14 residues long. The ends were cut back, 5 bases at V and 4 bases at J, with 12 bases in the middle. Germline V lookup: CDR1 LGHDT, CDR2 YNNKEL (reference sequence). This CDR3 is CASSEVFGYNEQFF. For the CDR3, the DNA is TGTGCCAGCAGCGAGGTATTCGGGTACAATGAGCAGTTCTTC.

V and J are TRBV11-3 and TRBJ2-7; 14 bases match TRBD2. Germline CDR1 reads SGHNT; CDR2 reads YENEEA. This CDR3 is 16 amino acids long. Trimming cost V 5 bases and J 5 bases; bases outside gene matches: 8. In DNA form, the CDR3 reads TGTGCCAGCAGCCAACGCGGGACTAGCGGGGGAAACGAGCAGTACTTC. Translating gives CASSQRGTSGGNEQYF.

This clonotype was observed at least ten times. V gene TRBV29-1 combines with J gene TRBJ2-1; D is ambiguous. The length of the CDR3 is 13 residues. Germline CDR1 is SQVTM and CDR2 is ANQGSEA. V was clipped by 4 bases and J by 0 bases, with 7 bases between them. Here the CDR3 DNA reads TGCAGCGTTGTGGTGATCTCCTACAATGAGCAGTTCTTC. Its translation is CSVVVISYNEQFF.

This clonotype appeared many times. This chain connects TRBV27 to TRBJ1-2; 9 nucleotides align to TRBD1. Losses at the gene ends were 7 bases for V and 5 bases for J; bases not matched to a gene: 17. Germline V gives CDR1 MNHEY, CDR2 SMNVEV (reference sequence). There are 17 residues in the CDR3. The CDR3 region is CASTLTLQGAAGYGYTF. CDR3 coding DNA: TGTGCCAGCACCCTCACCCTACAGGGGGCTGCTGGGTATGGCTACACCTTC.

This clonotype appeared many times. The rearrangement links TRBV15 to TRBJ1-1, with D hard to call. Per the germline V gene, CDR1 is LNHNV and CDR2 is YYDKDF (reference sequence). The V and J ends lost 1 base and 2 bases respectively, with 11 bases between them. The CDR3 is 15 amino acids. For the CDR3, the DNA is TGTGCCACCAGCAGAGGGACGTCATCTAACACTGAAGCTTTCTTT. Translated, it gives CATSRGTSSNTEAFF.

This clonotype was observed at least ten times. The genes are TRBV29-1 and TRBJ1-3; no clear D gene. Per germline, CDR1 SQVTM and CDR2 ANQGSEA. The CDR3 totals 12 residues. Deletions cut 5 bases from V and 0 bases from J, with 5 bases between. The CDR3 DNA follows: TGCAGCGTTTTAAGCTCTGGAAACACCATATATTTT. The encoded protein is CSVLSSGNTIYF.

This clonotype was counted ten times or more. The J gene is TRBJ1-2, the V gene TRBV6-5, with D hard to call. Germline lookup yields CDR1 MNHEY and CDR2 SVGAGI. V was clipped by 0 bases and J by 7 bases, with 15 bases between them. The CDR3 spans 15 residues. CDR3 loop: CASSYSGAQGGGYTF. The CDR3 nucleotides are TGTGCCAGCAGTTACTCGGGAGCCCAAGGAGGTGGCTACACCTTC.

This clonotype was picked up many times. This rearrangement joins TRBV29-1 to TRBJ1-2; D not certain. The CDR3 has 12 amino acids. The V end lost 3 bases, the J end lost 7 bases, and 12 bases lay between the germline ends. Germline CDR1 reads SQVTM; CDR2 reads ANQGSEA. CDR3 protein: CSVEIGRGGYTF. The CDR3 DNA sequence: TGCAGCGTTGAGATAGGGAGAGGTGGCTACACCTTC.

The sample holds many counts of this clonotype. The gene calls are TRBV20-1 and TRBJ2-5; 12 nucleotides match TRBD2. V dropped 4 bases and J dropped 5; count of bases not matched to a gene: 14. The CDR3 has 17 residues. Germline-derived CDR1 and CDR2 are DFQATT and SNEGSKA (reference sequence). The CDR3 DNA reads as TGCAGTGCTAATCCCTCTAGCGGGGGGGCCTTCCCCGAGACCCAGTACTTC. Protein sequence: CSANPSSGGAFPETQYF.

This clonotype was counted ten times or more. V gene TRBV13 combines with J gene TRBJ2-2; tentative D call: TRBD1 (6 bases). The germline V and J ends were trimmed by 4 bases and 10 bases, with 16 bases remaining between them. This CDR3 contains 14 residues. Germline values: CDR1 PRHDT, CDR2 FYEKMQ (reference sequence). In nucleotides, the CDR3 is TGTGCCAGCAGCTCCTCCCGGACAGCTAAGGAGCTGTTTTTT. The encoded protein is CASSSSRTAKELFF.

This chain links TRBV14 with TRBJ2-5; 12 positions match TRBD2. Germline V lookup: CDR1 SGHDN, CDR2 FVKESK. V was pared by 4 bases and J by 1 base, with 4 bases of the junction left unmatched. The CDR3 consists of 16 residues. CDR3 protein: CASSLGTSGFQETQYF. CDR3 DNA sequence: TGTGCCAGCAGCCTCGGGACTAGCGGGTTCCAAGAGACCCAGTACTTC.

The gene calls are TRBV7-8 and TRBJ1-4; possibly TRBD1 for D (6 bases). The germline V gene has CDR1 SGHVS and CDR2 FQNEAQ. The V end lost 1 base, the J end lost 8 bases, and 14 bases lay between the germline ends. The CDR3 is 15 residues long. The CDR3 DNA reads as TGTGCCAGCAGCTTAGTGGGGGGGGCAGACGAAAAACTGTTTTTT. Its protein is CASSLVGGADEKLFF.

V and J are TRBV20-1 and TRBJ2-5; the D is unclear. Per the germline V gene, CDR1 is DFQATT and CDR2 is SNEGSKA (reference sequence). The CDR3 extends over 14 amino acids. The V and J ends lost 6 bases and 2 bases respectively, with 16 bases between them. The CDR3 loop is CSAPVLGYQETQYF. The CDR3 DNA follows: TGCAGTGCCCCTGTTTTGGGCTATCAAGAGACCCAGTACTTC.

This clonotype was recorded a few times. V is TRBV21-1 and J is TRBJ2-7; the table's D call, TRBD1, was not checked against the DNA. TRBV21-1 is a listed pseudogene. This CDR3 contains 15 residues. The CDR3 spells CASSLVRDTSYEQYF. CDR3 in DNA: TGTGCCAGCAGCCTGGTCCGGGACACTTCCTACGAGCAGTACTTC.

In DNA, the CDR3 is TGTGCCAGCAGCTTATCCGGGAGGTCCAAAAACATTCAGTACTTC. Amino acids: CASSLSGRSKNIQYF. The rearrangement uses TRBV7-8 and TRBJ2-4; 7 bases agree with TRBD2. V dropped 2 bases and J dropped 2; count of bases not matched to a gene: 3. This CDR3 is built from 15 residues. Looked up from germline, CDR1 is SGHVS and CDR2 is FQNEAQ.

The V and J genes are TRBV4-1 and TRBJ2-1; 9 bases map to TRBD2. J lost 3 bases, V lost 0 bases, and 6 bases had no gene match. The CDR3 has 17 residues. Germline V gives CDR1 MGHRA, CDR2 YSYEKL. The CDR3 here is CASSQDQASGVYNEQFF. In nucleotides, the CDR3 is TGCGCCAGCAGCCAAGATCAAGCTAGCGGGGTCTACAATGAGCAGTTCTTC.

This clonotype was counted many times. The chain has TRBV20-1 and TRBJ2-4, with 10 bases matching TRBD2. This CDR3 is 18 amino acids long. CDR1 DFQATT and CDR2 SNEGSKA come from the germline V gene (reference sequence). V dropped 3 bases and J dropped 0; count of bases not matched to a gene: 11. The CDR3 coding sequence is TGCAGTGCTAGTCGCCTAGCGGGAGCTCGATTAGCCAAAAACATTCAGTACTTC. Its translation is CSASRLAGARLAKNIQYF.